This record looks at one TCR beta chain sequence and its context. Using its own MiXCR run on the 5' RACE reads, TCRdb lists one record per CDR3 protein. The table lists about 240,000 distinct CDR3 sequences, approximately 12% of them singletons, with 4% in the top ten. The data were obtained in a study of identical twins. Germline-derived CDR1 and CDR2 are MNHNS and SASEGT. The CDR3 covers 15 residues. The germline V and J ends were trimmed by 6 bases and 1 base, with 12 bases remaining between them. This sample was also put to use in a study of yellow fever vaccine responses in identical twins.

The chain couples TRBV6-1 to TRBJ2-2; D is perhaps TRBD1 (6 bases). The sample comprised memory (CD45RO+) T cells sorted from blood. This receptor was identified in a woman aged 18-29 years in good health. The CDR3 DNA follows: TGTGCCAGCAGACAACAGGGTCGGAACACCGGGGAGCTGTTTTTT. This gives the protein CASRQQGRNTGELFF.